The present entry profiles one T cell receptor beta chain with its context. Its antigen is not identified. A multiplex PCR was run with 60 Vbeta primers and 13 Jbeta primers. Profiled with immunoSEQ multiplex PCR; TCRdb holds only in-frame clones, not every one. Altogether some 95,000 clones are present, less than 80% being singletons, with the ten largest covering approximately 2.3%. V gave up 10 bases and J gave up 6 bases; unmatched junction bases: 19. The CDR3 is 17 residues long. The germline V gene encodes CDR1 MDHEN and CDR2 SYDVKM. This sample is drawn from a study of cytomegalovirus exposure and HLA in healthy donors. Study-level points and caveats: Judged likely to be a sequencing artifact was a cluster of highly shared sequence variants. Equally common other TCR beta chains were less clonally expanded than HLA-associated ones, a later analysis found. Available immune exposure information covered CMV serostatus only.

This TCR came from a man younger than 40 in good health and CMV-seronegative. The sequencing sample was made of PBMCs. The chain combines TRBV28 with TRBJ2-2; 8 nucleotides line up with TRBD2. The CDR3 loop is CATYPPPGLGTPGELFF. The DNA for the CDR3 is TGTGCCACTTACCCCCCGCCGGGACTAGGTACTCCCGGGGAGCTGTTTTTT.